The next 28 T cell receptor beta chains were all read from a single sample in a study of blood T cell repertoires in COVID-19. The assay was immunoSEQ multiplex PCR, and TCRdb's table has in-frame clones only and misses some. Among some 260,000 clones, about 89% were seen once, and the ten largest hold around 10%. Source material: PBMCs or T cells enriched from blood (not recorded which). Every receptor here comes from a man aged 35 to 55 who had recovered from COVID-19.

V usage is TRBV28 and J usage is TRBJ2-5, with D possibly TRBD1 on 6 matching bases. The germline V gene encodes CDR1 MDHEN and CDR2 SYDVKM. V was shortened by 4 bases and J by 1 base, with 16 bases between the two germline ends. The CDR3 consists of 16 residues. The DNA of the CDR3 is TGTGCCAGCAGTTCATCAGGGGCGGCCATCCAAGAGACCCAGTACTTC. Translated: CASSSSGAAIQETQYF.

The J gene is TRBJ1-1, the V gene TRBV29-1; perhaps TRBD1 as D (6 bases). Per germline, CDR1 SQVTM and CDR2 ANQGSEA. The CDR3 is 14 amino acids. The germline V and J ends were trimmed by 2 bases and 4 bases, with 14 bases remaining between them. CDR3 residues: CSVERGAEGTEAFF. DNA of the CDR3: TGCAGCGTTGAACGGGGGGCTGAGGGCACTGAAGCTTTCTTT.

Worth noting for this clone: The junction does not match germline at one end; this may be a read error. V gene TRBV3-1 (or the pseudogene TRBV3-2) combines with J gene TRBJ2-2, with a possible D match to TRBD2 (5 bases). The CDR3 is 14 residues long. Germline CDR1 reads LGHDT; CDR2 reads YNNKEL (reference sequence). CDR3 loop: CASSQRNWHRGAVF. In nucleotides, the CDR3 is TGTGCCAGCAGCCAACGTAACTGGCACCGGGGAGCTGTTTTT.

V gene TRBV7-8 combines with J gene TRBJ1-1, with D perhaps matching TRBD1 (6 bases). V was shortened by 5 bases and J by 1 base, with 11 bases between the two germline ends. The CDR3 loop spans 14 amino acids. Germline V gene lookup returns CDR1 SGHVS and CDR2 FQNEAQ. The CDR3 DNA reads TGTGCCAGCAGCCTAATGGGGGCGAACACTGAAGCTTTCTTT. The encoded protein is CASSLMGANTEAFF.

The chain has TRBV5-1 and TRBJ2-1, with D possibly being TRBD2 (6 bases). The germline V and J ends were trimmed by 0 bases and 8 bases, with 12 bases remaining between them. Germline values: CDR1 SGHRS, CDR2 YFSETQ. The CDR3 has 14 residues. CDR3 region: CASSLEGGTHEQFF. In DNA, the CDR3 is TGCGCCAGCAGCTTGGAGGGCGGGACCCATGAGCAGTTCTTC.

This clone showed up just a few times. The chain has TRBV18 and TRBJ1-6; possibly TRBD1 for D (5 bases). The ends were cut back, 4 bases at V and 5 bases at J, with 15 bases in the middle. CDR1 is KGHSH and CDR2 is LQKENI in the germline V gene. The length of the CDR3 is 16 residues. The CDR3 region is CASSRSGGRNNSPLHF. In DNA form, the CDR3 reads TGTGCCAGCTCACGGTCGGGGGGAAGGAATAATTCACCCCTCCACTTT. Full variable domain (rest looked up from reference TRBV18 and TRBJ1-6): NAGVMQNPRHLVRRRGQEARLRCSPMKGHSHVYWYRQLPEEGLKFMVYLQKENIIDESGMPKERFSAEFPKEGPSILRIQQVVRGDSAAYFCASSRSGGRNNSPLHFGNGTRLTVT.

The V and J genes are TRBV12-3 or TRBV12-4 and TRBJ1-2; D unclear. This CDR3 region has 13 residues. Trimming removed 6 bases at V and 3 bases at J, with 11 bases between. CDR3 protein: CASRPGAHYGYTF. DNA of the CDR3: TGTGCCAGCAGGCCAGGTGCCCACTATGGCTACACCTTC.

The rearrangement links TRBV19 to TRBJ1-5; unclear D gene. The germline V and J ends were trimmed by 7 bases and 1 base, with 17 bases remaining between them. Germline lookup yields CDR1 LNHDA and CDR2 SQIVND (reference sequence). This CDR3 is built from 16 residues. CDR3 in amino acids: CASTPGRSWSNQPQHF. CDR3 in DNA: TGTGCCAGTACCCCCGGGAGGTCATGGAGCAATCAGCCCCAGCATTTT.

The V call is TRBV27, the J call TRBJ2-3, with D unclear. Trimming left V 6 bases short and J 5 bases short, with 9 bases between. The V gene's germline CDR1 is MNHEY and CDR2 SMNVEV (reference sequence). This CDR3 contains 12 residues. DNA for the CDR3: TGTGCCAGCAGGAACTGGAGAGATACGCAGTATTTT. This sequence encodes CASRNWRDTQYF.

V gene TRBV24-1 combines with J gene TRBJ2-7; tentatively, D is TRBD1 (6 bases). In germline, CDR1 is KGHDR, CDR2 SFDVKD. This CDR3 is built from 13 residues. Trimming cost V 5 bases and J 5 bases, with 12 bases left between them. The chain's CDR3 is CATSGQDFHEQYF. CDR3 coding DNA: TGTGCCACCAGTGGACAGGATTTCCACGAGCAGTACTTC.

V gene TRBV27 combines with J gene TRBJ1-2; 10 positions match TRBD1. Per germline, CDR1 MNHEY and CDR2 SMNVEV (reference sequence). V trimming: 2 bases; J trimming: 5 bases; junction bases outside the gene matches: 2. CDR3 length equals 14 residues. The CDR3 coding sequence is TGTGCCAGCAGTTTAGGGACAGGGGTATATGGCTACACCTTC. Translated, it gives CASSLGTGVYGYTF.

This clone was counted between two and nine times. J is TRBJ1-3 and V is TRBV5-4; 7 positions match TRBD1. Per germline, CDR1 SGHNT and CDR2 YYREEE (reference sequence). V shed 1 base, J shed 0 bases, and the junction held 4 bases outside the gene matches. This CDR3 comprises 16 residues. The CDR3 loop is CASSLPGGNSGNTIYF. The CDR3 coding sequence is TGTGCCAGCAGCTTGCCAGGGGGGAACTCTGGAAACACCATATATTTT.

The rearrangement uses TRBV27 and TRBJ2-7; unclear D gene. The CDR3 is made up of 15 amino acids. V was cut by 2 bases and J by 2 bases, with 13 bases left in between. Germline CDR1 MNHEY, CDR2 SMNVEV (reference sequence). In nucleotides, the CDR3 is TGTGCCAGCAGTTTAGGTGGGCAGCCCGCCTACGAGCAGTACTTC. Protein sequence: CASSLGGQPAYEQYF.

This rearrangement joins TRBV9 to TRBJ1-2, with D maybe TRBD1 (6 bases). This CDR3 contains 12 residues. Germline CDR1 reads SGDLS; CDR2 reads YYNGEE. Trimming stripped 3 bases from V and 3 bases from J, with 6 bases between. CDR3 sequence (DNA): TGTGCCAGCAGCGGACAGGACTATGGCTACACCTTC. It is translated as CASSGQDYGYTF.

This sequence joins TRBV5-5 and TRBJ1-1; the D gene is possibly TRBD1 (5 bases). Germline V gives CDR1 SGHKS, CDR2 YYEKEE (reference sequence). There are 14 residues in the CDR3. The V and J ends lost 0 bases and 6 bases respectively, with 12 bases between them. CDR3 coding DNA: TGTGCCAGCAGCTTGGATCAGGGAATAGCTGAAGCTTTCTTT. Protein sequence: CASSLDQGIAEAFF. The full variable domain, its missing parts supplied by reference TRBV5-5 and TRBJ1-1, is DAGVTQSPTHLIKTRGQQVTLRCSPISGHKSVSWYQQVLGQGPQFIFQYYEKEERGRGNFPDRFSARQFPNYSSELNVNALLLGDSALYLCASSLDQGIAEAFFGQGTRLTVV.

The chain carries TRBV10-3 and TRBJ2-5; D gene uncertain. Trimming took off 0 bases at V and 5 bases at J, with 10 bases between the two ends. This CDR3 has 14 residues. Looked up from germline, CDR1 is ENHRY and CDR2 is SYGVKD. CDR3 nucleotides: TGTGCCATCAGTGAGTCTCGTTCTACCGAGACCCAGTACTTC. Translation: CAISESRSTETQYF.

The chain is built from TRBV5-1 and TRBJ1-1; 7 bases line up with TRBD1. The CDR3 loop spans 14 amino acids. Trimming cost V 4 bases and J 2 bases; bases outside gene matches: 5. Germline-derived CDR1 and CDR2 are SGHRS and YFSETQ. As DNA, the CDR3 is TGCGCCAGCAGCGCCGGGACAGTCAACACTGAAGCTTTCTTT. Translation: CASSAGTVNTEAFF.

The chain recombines TRBV27 with TRBJ1-2; TRBD1 matches 7 bases. Looked up from germline, CDR1 is MNHEY and CDR2 is SMNVEV (reference sequence). The length of the CDR3 is 14 residues. J was trimmed by 5 bases and V by 5 bases; bases with no gene match: 8. CDR3 sequence: CASSPPGGWYGYTF. CDR3 DNA: TGTGCCAGCAGTCCTCCAGGGGGATGGTATGGCTACACCTTC.

This clone was seen a few times. The V call is TRBV28, the J call TRBJ1-5, with TRBD1 as a possible D gene (6 bases). The length of the CDR3 is 15 residues. Trimming shortened V by 5 bases and J by 2 bases, and 13 bases separated the two germline ends. Per the germline V gene, CDR1 is MDHEN and CDR2 is SYDVKM. The CDR3 DNA is TGTGCCAGCAGTGCGGACAGCACTGGCAATCAGCCCCAGCATTTT. This encodes CASSADSTGNQPQHF.

The chain links TRBV19 to TRBJ2-1; TRBD2 matches 15 bases. CDR1 is LNHDA, CDR2 SQIVND, per germline (reference sequence). The CDR3 length is 16 residues. J lost 8 bases, V lost 4 bases, and 6 bases had no gene match. The DNA for the CDR3 is TGTGCCAGTAGTAGGACTAGCGGGAGGGCCGGCGATGAGCAGTTCTTC. It encodes CASSRTSGRAGDEQFF.

V and J are TRBV6-6 and TRBJ2-1; the D gene is possibly TRBD1 (6 bases). The CDR3 is made up of 14 amino acids. The V gene's germline CDR1 is MNHNY and CDR2 SVGAGI (reference sequence). Trimming removed 8 bases at V and 3 bases at J, with 14 bases between. CDR3 amino acids: CASSYRDNYNEQFF. The CDR3 region has the DNA TGTGCCAGCTCGTACAGGGATAACTACAATGAGCAGTTCTTC.

This chain links TRBV11-2 with TRBJ2-7; tentative D call: TRBD2 (6 bases). Germline loops: CDR1 SGHAT, CDR2 FQNNGV. Trimming removed 5 bases from V and 3 bases from J, with 11 bases in between. CDR3 size: 13 residues. The CDR3 DNA follows: TGTGCCAGCAGCGCATCGACTAGCTACGAGCAGTACTTC. Translated, it gives CASSASTSYEQYF.

The J gene is TRBJ2-7, the V gene TRBV27; 9 bases align to TRBD2. V was pared by 7 bases and J by 5 bases, with 24 bases of the junction left unmatched. Germline V gene sequence: CDR1 MNHEY, CDR2 SMNVEV (reference sequence). The CDR3 is 19 amino acids. The CDR3 protein is CASIRVPPGLAMTDNEQYF. In DNA, the CDR3 is TGTGCCAGCATCCGAGTCCCCCCGGGACTAGCTATGACTGACAACGAGCAGTACTTC.

This clone was seen a single time. The rearrangement links TRBV21-1 to TRBJ2-1; the tabulated D call, TRBD2, remains unverified against the DNA. TRBV21-1 is deemed a pseudogene. CDR3 length: 20 residues. The CDR3 nucleotides are TGTGCCAGCAGCAAAGCCTGTCGAGTGGCCCGGGCGGGAGCCAACAATGAGCAGTTCTTC. It yields the protein CASSKACRVARAGANNEQFF.

The chain joins TRBV7-2 to TRBJ2-1; no definite D call. CDR1 and CDR2 from the germline V gene are SGHTA and FQGNSA. The CDR3 spans 11 residues. Trimming took off 4 bases at V and 6 bases at J, with 4 bases between the two ends. The CDR3 DNA is TGTGCCAGCAGCTCTCTCAATGAGCAGTTCTTC. Encoded protein: CASSSLNEQFF.

The chain couples TRBV25-1 to TRBJ1-3; D possibly corresponds to TRBD1 (5 bases). The germline CDR1 and CDR2 sequences are MGHDK and SYGVNS. This CDR3 comprises 17 residues. Deletions cut 7 bases from V and 0 bases from J, with 19 bases between. CDR3: CASTPSAGEISGNTIYF. Here the CDR3 DNA reads TGTGCCAGCACCCCGAGTGCGGGGGAGATCTCTGGAAACACCATATATTTT.

The chain combines TRBV5-1 with TRBJ1-1; 9 nucleotides match TRBD1. This CDR3 is built from 15 residues. V lost 0 bases and J lost 3; bases outside the gene matches: 3. Germline loops: CDR1 SGHRS, CDR2 YFSETQ. CDR3 amino acids: CASSLAGTGYTEAFF. DNA of the CDR3: TGCGCCAGCAGCTTGGCCGGGACAGGGTACACTGAAGCTTTCTTT.

This chain joins TRBV28 and TRBJ1-5, with 7 bases aligning to TRBD1. The CDR3 length is 18 residues. Germline CDR1 and CDR2: MDHEN and SYDVKM. J was trimmed by 1 base and V by 3 bases; bases with no gene match: 12. In nucleotides, the CDR3 is TGTGCCAGCAGTTTTTCGGGACAGTTCCGTATAAGCAATCAGCCCCAGCATTTT. Its protein is CASSFSGQFRISNQPQHF.